This TCR beta chain was recorded in a study of cytomegalovirus exposure and HLA in healthy donors. General study points: A later analysis revealed that TCR association rates differed between HLA loci, peaking at DRB1 and bottoming out at HLA-C. Near-uniform donor sequencing depth was presumed by presence/absence analyses. In a later analysis, TCR beta V- and J-gene trimming was associated with a missense DCLRE1C variant.

Germline V gene sequence: CDR1 MNHNY, CDR2 SVGAGI (reference sequence). V shed 6 bases, J shed 9 bases, and the junction held 5 bases outside the gene matches. The CDR3 has 12 residues. Regarding this clone: Its specificity is not known.

PCR was performed using 60 Vbeta and 13 Jbeta primers. Profiled with immunoSEQ multiplex PCR; TCRdb holds only in-frame clones, not every one. This table has fewer than 80,000 clones, roughly 70% appearing once. Input material: PBMCs. The origin of this receptor is a man over 45 in good health and CMV-seropositive. The chain carries TRBV6-6 and TRBJ2-1; 7 positions agree with TRBD1. Here the CDR3 reads CASRGDRVEQFF. As DNA, the CDR3 is TGTGCCAGCAGGGGCGACAGGGTTGAGCAGTTCTTC.